This TCR beta chain originates from a study of T cell clones after liver transplantation. The CDR3 is made up of 18 amino acids. Germline CDR1 and CDR2: PRHDT and FYEKMQ (reference sequence). The ends were cut back, 5 bases at V and 5 bases at J, with 22 bases in the middle. Alloreactive TCRbeta sequences came from sequencing proliferating CFSE-low cells in the MLR. Repertoires were generated with immunoSEQ multiplex PCR, while TCRdb's copy carries only in-frame clones and drops some. The sample records roughly 460 clones, roughly 55% being singletons. As concerns this clone: As yet, its antigen is unknown.

The sample consisted of CD8+ T cells from cultured PBMCs. This clonotype was obtained from a human patient who received a liver transplant. Some T cells may originate from the graft donor. The chain links TRBV13 to TRBJ2-6, with no clear D. DNA for the CDR3: TGTGCCAGCAGCCAAAGGAAGCTGAGACAAAGTCGGGCCAACGTCCTGACTTTC. It specifies CASSQRKLRQSRANVLTF.